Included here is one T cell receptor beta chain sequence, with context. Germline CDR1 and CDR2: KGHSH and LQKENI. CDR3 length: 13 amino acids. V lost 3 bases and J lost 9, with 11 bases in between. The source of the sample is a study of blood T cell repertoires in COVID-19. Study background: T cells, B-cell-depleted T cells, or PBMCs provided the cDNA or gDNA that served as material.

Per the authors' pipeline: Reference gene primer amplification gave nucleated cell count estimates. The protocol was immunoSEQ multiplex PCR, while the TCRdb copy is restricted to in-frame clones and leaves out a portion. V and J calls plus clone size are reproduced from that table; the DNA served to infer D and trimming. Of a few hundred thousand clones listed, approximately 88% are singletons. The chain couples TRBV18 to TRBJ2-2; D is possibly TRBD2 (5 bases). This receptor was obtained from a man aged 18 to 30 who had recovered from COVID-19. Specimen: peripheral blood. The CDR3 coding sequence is TGTGCCAGCTCACCTCCTTCTAGCCGGGAGCTGTTTTTT. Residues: CASSPPSSRELFF.